The T cell receptor (beta chain) described here comes from a study of cytomegalovirus exposure and HLA in healthy donors. Overall study results and limits: A few CMV-associated chains were confirmed in vitro to be specific for CMV antigens.

Regarding this clone: Its antigen is not identified.

Germline assignment: CDR1 SGHRS and CDR2 YFSETQ. The trim removed 0 bases at V and 5 bases at J, leaving 4 bases unmatched. The CDR3 has 16 residues. Measured with immunoSEQ multiplex PCR; TCRdb has only the in-frame clones, and not every one. The sample shows about 330,000 clones, about 85% of them seen only once. V and J are TRBV5-1 and TRBJ2-5; 13 bases are a match to TRBD2. The sample comprised PBMCs. The clonotype originates from a woman aged 25 to 39 in good health and CMV-seropositive. The CDR3 is CASSLGLAGGSETQYF. In DNA form, the CDR3 reads TGCGCCAGCAGCTTGGGACTAGCGGGAGGCTCGGAGACCCAGTACTTC.